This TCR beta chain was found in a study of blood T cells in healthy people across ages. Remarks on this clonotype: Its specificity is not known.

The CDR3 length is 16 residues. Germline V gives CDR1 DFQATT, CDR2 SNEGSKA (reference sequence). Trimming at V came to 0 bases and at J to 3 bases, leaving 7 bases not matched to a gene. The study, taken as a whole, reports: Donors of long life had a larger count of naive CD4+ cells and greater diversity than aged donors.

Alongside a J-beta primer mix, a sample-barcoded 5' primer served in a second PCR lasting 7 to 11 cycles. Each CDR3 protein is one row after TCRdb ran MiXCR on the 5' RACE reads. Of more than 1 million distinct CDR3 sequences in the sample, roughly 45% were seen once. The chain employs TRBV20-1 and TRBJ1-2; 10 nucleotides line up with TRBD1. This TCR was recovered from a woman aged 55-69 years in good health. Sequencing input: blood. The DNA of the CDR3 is TGCAGTGCTAGAGACGCCCGGGGGACAGGGGACTATGGCTACACCTTC. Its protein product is CSARDARGTGDYGYTF.